This TCR beta chain is drawn from a study of T cell responses to AZD1222 COVID-19 vaccine. Points from the study as a whole: Donors in the cohort were predominantly white British and more often female, and clonal diversity was possibly underestimated. Researchers report vaccine-associated CD4 TCRs spanning spike, with dominance at 160-218 and 743-854.

V lost 6 bases and J lost 1; bases outside the gene matches: 7. CDR3 size: 15 residues. CDR1 MDHEN and CDR2 SYDVKM come from the germline V gene. Data came from immunoSEQ multiplex PCR; TCRdb stores just in-frame clones and leaves some out. The table includes 90,000 to 120,000 clones, about 89% detected once. Notes on this clone: Its antigen is not known.

Sequenced here: peripheral blood, sampled on day 0 of AZD1222 vaccination. The chain recombines TRBV28 with TRBJ1-1; 8 positions agree with TRBD1. The sequence was obtained from an adult in good health. The CDR3 DNA sequence: TGTGCCAGCAGAGAACAAACAGGGGGGAACACTGAAGCTTTCTTT. This translates into CASREQTGGNTEAFF.